This T cell receptor beta chain was profiled in a study of OX40 agonist ivuxolimab in advanced cancers. Turning to the study itself: Dose-escalation patients were diagnosed with hepatocellular carcinoma, melanoma, renal cell cancer or head and neck cancer.

The method was immunoSEQ multiplex PCR; TCRdb's version includes in-frame clones alone and lacks a portion of them. There are approximately 67,000 clones in the sample; around 83% occur only once, and approximately 2.5% lies in the top ten. As for this clone: Its antigen is as yet unknown.

Study results and caveats: CD8+ T cells (on average) carried more expanded clones than CD4+ T cells.

The CDR3 runs to 15 residues. V trimming: 7 bases; J trimming: 4 bases; junction bases outside the gene matches: 12. Germline loops: CDR1 MNHNS, CDR2 SASEGT. The sample consisted of CD4+ or CD8+ T cells sorted from blood, taken in a trial of the OX40 agonist ivuxolimab. The rearrangement uses TRBV6-1 and TRBJ1-2, with 7 bases fitting TRBD1. This sequence was found in an adult with an advanced solid tumor such as melanoma, head and neck, liver or kidney cancer. CDR3 sequence: CASISKGDSTYGYTF. For the CDR3, the DNA is TGTGCCAGCATTTCAAAGGGGGACAGCACCTATGGCTACACCTTC.